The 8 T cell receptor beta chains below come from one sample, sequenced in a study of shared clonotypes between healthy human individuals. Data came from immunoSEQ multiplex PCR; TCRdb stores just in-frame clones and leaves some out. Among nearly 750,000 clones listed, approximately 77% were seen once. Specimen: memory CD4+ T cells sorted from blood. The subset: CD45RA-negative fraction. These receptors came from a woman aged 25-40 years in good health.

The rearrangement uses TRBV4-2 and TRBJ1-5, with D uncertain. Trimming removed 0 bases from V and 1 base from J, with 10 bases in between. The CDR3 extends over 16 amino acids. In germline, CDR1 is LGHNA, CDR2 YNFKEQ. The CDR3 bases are TGTGCCAGCAGCCAAGAAGGGTTGGAAAGCAATCAGCCCCAGCATTTT. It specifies CASSQEGLESNQPQHF.

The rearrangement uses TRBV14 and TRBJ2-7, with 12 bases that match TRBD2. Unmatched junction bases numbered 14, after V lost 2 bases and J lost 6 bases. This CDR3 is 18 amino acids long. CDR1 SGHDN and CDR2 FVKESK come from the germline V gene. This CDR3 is CASSQTRGLAGRLAEQYF. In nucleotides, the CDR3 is TGTGCCAGCAGCCAAACAAGAGGACTAGCGGGACGCCTGGCCGAGCAGTACTTC.

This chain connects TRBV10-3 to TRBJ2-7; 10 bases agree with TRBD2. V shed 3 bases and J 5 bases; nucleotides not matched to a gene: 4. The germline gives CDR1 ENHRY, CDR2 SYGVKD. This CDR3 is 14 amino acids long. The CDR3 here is CAISDGTSVHEQYF. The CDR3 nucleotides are TGTGCCATCAGTGACGGGACTAGCGTCCACGAGCAGTACTTC.

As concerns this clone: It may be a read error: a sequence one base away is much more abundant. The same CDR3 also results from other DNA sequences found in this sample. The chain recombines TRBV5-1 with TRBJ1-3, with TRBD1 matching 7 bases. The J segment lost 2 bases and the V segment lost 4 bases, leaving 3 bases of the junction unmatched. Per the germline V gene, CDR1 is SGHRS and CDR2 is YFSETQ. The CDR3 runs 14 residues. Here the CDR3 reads CASSVGTAGNTIYF. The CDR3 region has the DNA TGCGCCAGCAGCGTGGGGACAGCTGGAAACACCATATATTTT.

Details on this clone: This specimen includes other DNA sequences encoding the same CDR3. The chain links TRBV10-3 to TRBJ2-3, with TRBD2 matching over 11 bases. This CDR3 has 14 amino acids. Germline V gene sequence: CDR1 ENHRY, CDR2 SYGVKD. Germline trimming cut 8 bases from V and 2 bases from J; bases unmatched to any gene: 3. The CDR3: CAIGTSGSTDTQYF. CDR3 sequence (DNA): TGTGCCATCGGGACTAGCGGCTCCACAGATACGCAGTATTTT.

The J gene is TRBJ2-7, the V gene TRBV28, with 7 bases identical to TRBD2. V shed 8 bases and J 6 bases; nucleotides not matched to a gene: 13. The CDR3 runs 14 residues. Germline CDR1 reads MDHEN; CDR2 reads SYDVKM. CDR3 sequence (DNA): TGTGCCAGCTGGTCGGCGGGAGCGTTTTCCGAGCAGTACTTC. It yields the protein CASWSAGAFSEQYF. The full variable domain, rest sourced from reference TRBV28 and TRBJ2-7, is DVKVTQSSRYLVKRTGEKVFLECVQDMDHENMFWYRQDPGLGLRLIYFSYDVKMKEKGDIPEGYSVSREKKERFSLILESASTNQTSMYLCASWSAGAFSEQYFGPGTRLTVT.

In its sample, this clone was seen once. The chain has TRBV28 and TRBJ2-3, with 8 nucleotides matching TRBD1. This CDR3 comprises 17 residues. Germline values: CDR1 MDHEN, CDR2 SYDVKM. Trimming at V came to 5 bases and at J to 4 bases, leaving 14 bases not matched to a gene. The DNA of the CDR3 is TGTGCCAGCAGTGCAATAAAACAGGGGGTATTCGCAGATACGCAGTATTTT. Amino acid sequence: CASSAIKQGVFADTQYF. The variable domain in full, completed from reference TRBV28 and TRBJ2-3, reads DVKVTQSSRYLVKRTGEKVFLECVQDMDHENMFWYRQDPGLGLRLIYFSYDVKMKEKGDIPEGYSVSREKKERFSLILESASTNQTSMYLCASSAIKQGVFADTQYFGPGTRLTVL.

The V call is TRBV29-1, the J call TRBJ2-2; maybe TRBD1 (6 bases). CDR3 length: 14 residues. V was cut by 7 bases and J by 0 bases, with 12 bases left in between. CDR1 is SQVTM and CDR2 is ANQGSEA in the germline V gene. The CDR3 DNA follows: TGCAGCGCTATACAGGGCACGAACACCGGGGAGCTGTTTTTT. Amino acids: CSAIQGTNTGELFF.